This TCR beta chain stems from a study of shared clonotypes between healthy human individuals. Only in-frame clones appear in the TCRdb table, and some are missing; sequencing was by immunoSEQ multiplex PCR. The repertoire has roughly 2.2 million clones, just under 95% of them found once; the top ten carry 0.3% to 0.4%. Germline V gene data show CDR1 as SGHDT and CDR2 as YYEEEE. V was cut by 1 base and J by 3 bases, with 14 bases left in between. The CDR3 is 16 amino acids. This clone appeared once. The sample was naive CD4+ T cells from PBMCs. The subset denotes: CD45RA+ positively selected. This TCR was recovered from a man between 18 and 35 years old in good health. Some clones in this sample may be carry-over from other donors' samples. The genes are TRBV5-6 and TRBJ2-1, with D perhaps matching TRBD2 (5 bases). The CDR3 coding sequence is TGTGCCAGCAGCTTGCGTCGGCGGGTACTCTACAATGAGCAGTTCTTC. This codes for CASSLRRRVLYNEQFF. The complete variable domain, with remaining parts taken from reference TRBV5-6 and TRBJ2-1, reads DAGVTQSPTHLIKTRGQQVTLRCSPKSGHDTVSWYQQALGQGPQFIFQYYEEEERQRGNFPDRFSGHQFPNYSSELNVNALLLGDSALYLCASSLRRRVLYNEQFFGPGTRLTVL.